This entry is about one T cell receptor (beta chain). This entry comes from a study of blood T cell repertoires in COVID-19. Study at large: Acute and convalescent COVID-19 specimens originated in the United States, Italy and Spain. T cells, B-cell-depleted T cells, or PBMCs supplied cDNA or gDNA.

V lost 4 bases and J 5 bases, leaving 12 bases between the germline ends. The germline gives CDR1 SGDLS, CDR2 YYNGEE. The CDR3 is 14 amino acids. Authors' analysis steps: Nucleated cell counts were estimated from reference gene primer amplification. Method: immunoSEQ multiplex PCR; TCRdb's copy keeps in-frame clones and lacks some. That table supplies the V and J calls and clone size; D and trimming were determined from the DNA. The sample holds 300,000 to 450,000 clones, around 87% seen once. Sequencing input: peripheral blood. The TCR was taken from a woman aged 55-69 years with COVID-19, enrolled during active disease. The rearrangement uses TRBV9 and TRBJ1-4, with a weak D call TRBD1 (5 bases). CDR3 nucleotide sequence: TGTGCCAGCAGCCTCCGGGGGGGAAATGAAAAACTGTTTTTT. Its protein is CASSLRGGNEKLFF.